Each of the 31 T cell receptor beta chains below was sequenced from the same sample in a study of CD8+CD57+ T cells in acquired aplastic anemia. Only patients with CD8+CD57+ cell expansion on flow cytometry were chosen for sequencing. Template material for TCR beta VDJ and CDR3 profiling consisted of genomic DNA. TCRdb passed the reads through MiXCR, listing each CDR3 protein once. The data show fewer than 200,000 distinct CDR3 sequences, around 50% seen once. Sequencing was performed on sorted CD4+, CD8+, or CD8+CD57+ T cells (not recorded which) from PBMCs. The source of these receptors is a human donor with aplastic anemia.

The sample holds many counts of this clonotype. The rearrangement joins TRBV19 to TRBJ1-4, with D possibly TRBD1 on 5 matching bases. CDR1 is LNHDA, CDR2 SQIVND, per germline (reference sequence). The V end lost 5 bases, the J end lost 7 bases, and 14 bases lay between the germline ends. This CDR3 comprises 14 residues. The CDR3 DNA reads TGTGCCAGTAGTGATCCCGGGGGGAGTGAAAAACTGTTTTTT. This translates into CASSDPGGSEKLFF.

This clonotype has at least ten counts. The V call is TRBV5-1, the J call TRBJ2-1; 11 nucleotides line up with TRBD2. After removal of 4 bases from V and 0 bases from J, the junction contained 9 bases not matched to a gene. The CDR3 contains 18 residues. CDR1 and CDR2 (germline): SGHRS, YFSETQ. This chain's CDR3 is CASSSLAGGSSSYNEQFF. In nucleotides, the CDR3 is TGCGCCAGCAGCAGTTTAGCGGGGGGGTCGAGCTCCTACAATGAGCAGTTCTTC.

The chain is built from TRBV24-1 and TRBJ2-5, with 9 bases fitting TRBD2. The CDR3 runs 16 residues. Germline V gives CDR1 KGHDR, CDR2 SFDVKD. The V segment lost 1 base and the J segment 6 bases; nucleotides outside the gene matches: 8. The DNA for the CDR3 is TGTGCCACCAGTGATTTCGGGTCTAGCGGGGTGAAGACCCAGTACTTC. This gives the protein CATSDFGSSGVKTQYF.

This clonotype appeared many times. V and J are TRBV20-1 and TRBJ2-5, with D hard to call. V lost 5 bases and J 2 bases, leaving 12 bases between the germline ends. The CDR3 loop spans 13 amino acids. Germline CDR1 reads DFQATT; CDR2 reads SNEGSKA (reference sequence). The DNA of the CDR3 is TGCAGTGCTCCCTCGGGTCCGCAAGAGACCCAGTACTTC. The encoded protein is CSAPSGPQETQYF.

With regard to this clonotype: In this CDR3 the conserved last residue, phenylalanine or tryptophan, is missing, so a read error is likely. The rearrangement uses TRBV10-3 and TRBJ2-1; tentatively, D is TRBD1 or TRBD2 (5 bases each). Germline CDR1 is ENHRY and CDR2 is SYGVKD. V lost 4 bases to trimming and J lost 0 bases, with 10 bases between them. The CDR3 runs to 15 residues. CDR3 bases: TGTGCCATCAGTGGGGACGTTAGCTCCTACAATGAGCAGTTCGTC. It codes for CAISGDVSSYNEQFV.

The chain joins TRBV2 to TRBJ1-5; TRBD1 matches 7 bases. After removal of 6 bases from V and 4 bases from J, the junction contained 6 bases not matched to a gene. From germline, CDR1 is SNHLY and CDR2 FYNNEI. The CDR3 consists of 14 residues. The CDR3: CASRPQGSNQPQHF. The CDR3 DNA sequence: TGTGCCAGCAGGCCACAGGGGAGTAATCAGCCCCAGCATTTT.

The CDR3 region has the DNA TGCGCCAGCAGCACTGGCGGGGGCTTGTGGAATGAGCAGTTCTTC. Amino acid sequence: CASSTGGGLWNEQFF. This chain uses TRBV5-1 with TRBJ2-1; perhaps TRBD2 as D (7 bases). The CDR3 consists of 15 residues. Germline V gene sequence: CDR1 SGHRS, CDR2 YFSETQ. Trimming shortened V by 4 bases and J by 7 bases, and 18 bases separated the two germline ends.

This chain joins TRBV2 and TRBJ1-1, with a weak D call TRBD1 (5 bases). The germline V gene encodes CDR1 SNHLY and CDR2 FYNNEI. V was shortened by 6 bases and J by 1 base, with 15 bases between the two germline ends. CDR3 length: 15 residues. The CDR3 bases are TGTGCCAGCAGAACGATGGGACGGACGAACACTGAAGCTTTCTTT. Encoded protein: CASRTMGRTNTEAFF.

This clonotype was seen at least ten times. This chain links TRBV9 with TRBJ2-3; a weak D match, TRBD2 (6 bases). Germline CDR1 SGDLS, CDR2 YYNGEE. The V gene lost 4 bases and the J gene lost 10 bases, with 16 bases spanning the gap. This CDR3 contains 13 residues. The CDR3 reads CASSPQGLFAQYF. DNA for the CDR3: TGTGCCAGCAGCCCTCAGGGACTCTTCGCGCAGTATTTT.

This clonotype was detected ten times or more. This chain joins TRBV7-6 and TRBJ2-3, with TRBD2 identical over 8 bases. The CDR3 loop spans 15 amino acids. The germline CDR1 and CDR2 sequences are SGHVS and FNYEAQ. V lost 1 base to trimming and J lost 4 bases; unmatched junction nucleotides: 4. The DNA of the CDR3 is TGTGCCAGCAGCTTAGGCTCTAGCGGGTCAGATACGCAGTATTTT. Translation: CASSLGSSGSDTQYF.

The rearrangement joins TRBV7-9 to TRBJ2-1; D gene unclear. The CDR3 runs 11 residues. V was shortened by 0 bases and J by 6 bases, with 0 bases between the two germline ends. CDR1 and CDR2 from the germline V gene are SEHNR and FQNEAQ (reference sequence). As DNA, the CDR3 is TGTGCCAGCAGCTTAGCCAATGAGCAGTTCTTC. It yields the protein CASSLANEQFF.

This clonotype occurred once. This chain joins TRBV10-3 and TRBJ2-7; TRBD2 aligns across 10 bases. V lost 8 bases to trimming and J lost 2 bases; unmatched junction nucleotides: 6. The V gene's germline CDR1 is ENHRY and CDR2 SYGVKD. The CDR3 is 14 amino acids. The CDR3 DNA is TGTGCCATCCAGGGGACTAGCGTAACCTACGAGCAGTACTTC. It encodes CAIQGTSVTYEQYF.

This clonotype was recorded many times. The rearrangement joins TRBV20-1 to TRBJ2-3; TRBD2 agrees at 8 bases. Trimming removed 4 bases from V and 0 bases from J; junction bases left unmatched: 3. This CDR3 spans 14 amino acids. CDR1 and CDR2 from the germline V gene are DFQATT and SNEGSKA (reference sequence). In DNA form, the CDR3 reads TGCAGTGCTACAGCGGGGGAGAGCACAGATACGCAGTATTTT. It translates to CSATAGESTDTQYF.

This clonotype was seen at least ten times. This chain uses TRBV20-1 with TRBJ2-5; 9 nucleotides line up with TRBD2. Germline assignment: CDR1 DFQATT and CDR2 SNEGSKA (reference sequence). The junction had 6 bases not matched to a gene; V was cut back by 6 bases and J by 4 bases. The CDR3 covers 13 residues. The CDR3 protein is CSAGTSWGETQYF. In DNA form, the CDR3 reads TGCAGTGCCGGGACTAGCTGGGGAGAGACCCAGTACTTC.

The chain uses TRBV24-1 and TRBJ1-2; 12 bases match TRBD1. The CDR3 covers 15 residues. Trimming took 6 bases from V and 7 from J; bases not matched to a gene: 8. Per germline, CDR1 KGHDR and CDR2 SFDVKD. The CDR3 loop is CATSITGQGACGYTF. In DNA, the CDR3 is TGTGCCACCAGTATCACGGGACAGGGGGCTTGTGGCTACACCTTC.

This clonotype was observed a handful of times. This chain links TRBV7-2 with TRBJ2-7; D is perhaps TRBD1 (6 bases). This CDR3 is 14 amino acids long. V lost 5 bases and J lost 3, with 14 bases in between. Germline lookup yields CDR1 SGHTA and CDR2 FQGNSA. This CDR3 reads CASSPPGQGYEQYF. In DNA, the CDR3 is TGTGCCAGCAGCCCCCCGGGACAAGGCTACGAGCAGTACTTC.

This clonotype was seen repeatedly, ten times or more. This chain's CDR3 is CASSLLGRGQETQYF. CDR3 nucleotide sequence: TGTGCCAGCAGCCTACTGGGGCGTGGACAAGAGACCCAGTACTTC. The chain combines TRBV5-6 with TRBJ2-5; D perhaps matches TRBD1 (5 bases). Germline-derived CDR1 and CDR2 are SGHDT and YYEEEE. V gave up 4 bases and J gave up 2 bases, with 15 bases separating them. The CDR3 runs to 15 residues.

This clonotype came up many times. The gene calls are TRBV20-1 and TRBJ2-3, with 8 bases matching TRBD2. The CDR3 runs to 17 residues. Germline trimming cut 3 bases from V and 0 bases from J; bases unmatched to any gene: 11. Germline-derived CDR1 and CDR2 are DFQATT and SNEGSKA (reference sequence). The CDR3 DNA is TGCAGTGCTAGGCGGATTAGCGGGATTACGAGCACAGATACGCAGTATTTT. This translates into CSARRISGITSTDTQYF.

There are many counts of this clonotype. The chain couples TRBV5-1 to TRBJ2-7; tentatively, D is TRBD2 (7 bases). Trimming pared 7 bases from V and 0 bases from J, leaving 17 bases between. CDR3 length: 15 amino acids. Germline CDR1 is SGHRS and CDR2 is YFSETQ. The CDR3, as DNA: TGCGCCAGCTCACCGGGGGGCAGCACCTCCTACGAGCAGTACTTC. Translating gives CASSPGGSTSYEQYF.

The chain combines TRBV7-2 with TRBJ2-7, with D possibly being TRBD1 or TRBD2 (6 bases each). Germline CDR1 and CDR2: SGHTA and FQGNSA. The CDR3 is 13 amino acids. Trimming pared 6 bases from V and 7 bases from J, leaving 16 bases between. The CDR3 sequence is CASSPARGREQYF. The CDR3 coding sequence is TGTGCCAGCAGTCCCGCCCGGGGGCGGGAGCAGTACTTC.

With regard to this clonotype: This may arise from a read error, as a much more abundant clone is one base away. The V gene is TRBV7-3, the J gene TRBJ2-5; D is possibly TRBD1 (5 bases). The CDR3 length is 13 residues. Germline CDR1 SGHTA, CDR2 FQGTGA. The V end was cut by 5 bases, the J end by 10 bases, with 17 bases between. DNA for the CDR3: TGTGCCAGCAGCCAAGGGGTCCCCCCCCTCCAGTACTTC. Protein product: CASSQGVPPLQYF.

Notes on this clonotype: One base away lies a much larger clone, so this may be a sequencing read error. The chain links TRBV5-1 to TRBJ2-7; weak D call: TRBD1 (5 bases). The CDR3 is 14 residues long. Per the germline V gene, CDR1 is SGHRS and CDR2 is YFSETQ. Trimming took 0 bases from V and 1 from J, leaving 8 bases between them. The CDR3 here is CASSLGQKSYEQYF. CDR3 DNA: TGCGCCAGCAGCTTGGGACAGAAGTCCTACGAGCAGTACTTC.

There are many counts of this clonotype. The chain uses TRBV6-1 and TRBJ1-2; tentative D call: TRBD1 (5 bases). Germline V lookup: CDR1 MNHNS, CDR2 SASEGT. The CDR3 extends over 17 amino acids. Trimming stripped 5 bases from V and 0 bases from J, with 19 bases between. CDR3 amino acids: CASSPTQGSLTNYGYTF. The CDR3 DNA reads as TGTGCCAGCAGTCCAACCCAGGGTTCCCTTACTAACTATGGCTACACCTTC.

At least ten counts were recorded for this clonotype. V is TRBV5-4 and J is TRBJ1-2; D ambiguous. CDR1 SGHNT and CDR2 YYREEE come from the germline V gene (reference sequence). CDR3 size: 13 residues. The V end was cut by 0 bases, the J end by 1 base, with 4 bases between. CDR3 sequence (DNA): TGTGCCAGCAGCTTGGACATTAACTATGGCTACACCTTC. Translated: CASSLDINYGYTF.

This chain joins TRBV10-1 and TRBJ2-7; 8 bases match TRBD2. Unmatched junction bases numbered 4, after V lost 4 bases and J lost 2 bases. The germline gives CDR1 WNHNN, CDR2 SYGVQD (reference sequence). There are 14 residues in the CDR3. The CDR3 nucleotides read TGCGCCAGCAGTGGCAGGCGGGGGGCCTACGAGCAGTACTTC. Translation gives CASSGRRGAYEQYF.

As regards this clonotype: The conserved phenylalanine or tryptophan is not found at the CDR3 terminus, so this likely reflects a read error. This chain joins TRBV29-1 and TRBJ2-3; 8 bases are a match to TRBD1. With 7 bases clipped from V and 2 bases from J, the junction kept 8 bases outside the gene matches. The germline V gene encodes CDR1 SQVTM and CDR2 ANQGSEA. The CDR3 loop spans 14 amino acids. This chain's CDR3 is CSGGTGLLTDTQYL. CDR3 in DNA: TGCAGCGGGGGGACAGGCCTACTCACAGATACGCAGTATCTT.

This clonotype occurred many times. CDR3: CASSWSGIENEQFF. The CDR3 nucleotides are TGCGCCAGCAGCTGGTCAGGTATCGAAAATGAGCAGTTCTTC. This chain links TRBV5-1 with TRBJ2-1; no clear D gene. The germline gives CDR1 SGHRS, CDR2 YFSETQ. This CDR3 contains 14 residues. Trimming left V 3 bases short and J 7 bases short, with 14 bases between. The full variable domain, with the rest looked up from reference TRBV5-1 and TRBJ2-1, is KAGVTQTPRYLIKTRGQQVTLSCSPISGHRSVSWYQQTPGQGLQFLFEYFSETQRNKGNFPGRFSGRQFSNSRSEMNVSTLELGDSALYLCASSWSGIENEQFFGPGTRLTVL.

This clonotype was picked up many times. The genes are TRBV6-5 and TRBJ1-1; D is ambiguous. Trimming shortened V by 4 bases and J by 1 base, and 7 bases separated the two germline ends. This CDR3 spans 13 amino acids. CDR1 is MNHEY, CDR2 SVGAGI, per germline. DNA of the CDR3: TGTGCCAGCAGTTCGCCCCCGAACACTGAAGCTTTCTTT. Translating it yields CASSSPPNTEAFF.

The chain joins TRBV7-2 to TRBJ2-1; tentative D call: TRBD2 (6 bases). The ends were cut back, 2 bases at V and 6 bases at J, with 8 bases in the middle. Germline V gene data show CDR1 as SGHTA and CDR2 as FQGNSA. This CDR3 is built from 13 residues. CDR3 DNA sequence: TGTGCCAGCAGCTTACCGGGAGTCAATGAGCAGTTCTTC. Amino acid sequence: CASSLPGVNEQFF.

To note about this clonotype: A much larger clone sits a single nucleotide away, making a read error possible. The CDR3 does not end in the conserved phenylalanine or tryptophan, so this is likely a read error. V and J are TRBV5-5 and TRBJ1-1, with D tentatively TRBD1 (6 bases). V lost 7 bases and J lost 0, with 16 bases in between. Germline CDR1 is SGHKS and CDR2 is YYEKEE (reference sequence). CDR3 size: 15 residues. DNA for the CDR3: TGTGCCAGCGCCCTTGGGGGCTCATTGAACACTGAAGCTTTCTCT. Translation: CASALGGSLNTEAFS.

This sequence joins TRBV2 and TRBJ2-1, with TRBD2 matching over 8 bases. V lost 7 bases to trimming and J lost 6 bases; unmatched junction nucleotides: 11. The V gene's germline CDR1 is SNHLY and CDR2 FYNNEI. This CDR3 spans 15 amino acids. CDR3 residues: CASTSMGLAGNEQFF. CDR3 DNA sequence: TGTGCCAGCACTTCCATGGGTCTAGCGGGCAATGAGCAGTTCTTC.